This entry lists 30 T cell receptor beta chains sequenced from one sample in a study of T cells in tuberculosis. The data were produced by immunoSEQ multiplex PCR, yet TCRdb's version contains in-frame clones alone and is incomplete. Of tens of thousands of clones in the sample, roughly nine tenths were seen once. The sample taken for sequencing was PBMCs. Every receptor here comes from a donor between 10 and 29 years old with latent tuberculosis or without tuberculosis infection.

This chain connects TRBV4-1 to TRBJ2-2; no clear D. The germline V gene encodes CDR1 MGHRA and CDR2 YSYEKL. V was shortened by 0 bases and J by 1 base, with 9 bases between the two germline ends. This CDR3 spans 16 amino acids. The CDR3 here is CASSQETAWNTGELFF. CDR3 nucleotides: TGCGCCAGCAGCCAAGAAACAGCCTGGAACACCGGGGAGCTGTTTTTT.

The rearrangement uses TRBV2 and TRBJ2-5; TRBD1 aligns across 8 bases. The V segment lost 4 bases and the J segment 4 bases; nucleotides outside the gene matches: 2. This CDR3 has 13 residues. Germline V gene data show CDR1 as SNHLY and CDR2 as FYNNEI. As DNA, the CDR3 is TGTGCCAGCAGTGTGGACAGGGCAGAGACCCAGTACTTC. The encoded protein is CASSVDRAETQYF.

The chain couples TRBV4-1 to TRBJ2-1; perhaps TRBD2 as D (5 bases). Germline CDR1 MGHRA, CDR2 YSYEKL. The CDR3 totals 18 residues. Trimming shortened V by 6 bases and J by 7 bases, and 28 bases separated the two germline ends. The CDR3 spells CASSYEGVDNPIINEQFF. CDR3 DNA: TGCGCCAGCAGTTATGAGGGTGTTGACAACCCCATTATTAATGAGCAGTTCTTC.

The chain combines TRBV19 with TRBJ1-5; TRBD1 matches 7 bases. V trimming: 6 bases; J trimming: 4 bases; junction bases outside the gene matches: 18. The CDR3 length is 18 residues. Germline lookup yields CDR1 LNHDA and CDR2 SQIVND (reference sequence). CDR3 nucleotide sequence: TGTGCCAGTAGAGGAAGACAGGGAGGTAGAAGTAGGAATCAGCCCCAGCATTTT. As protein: CASRGRQGGRSRNQPQHF.

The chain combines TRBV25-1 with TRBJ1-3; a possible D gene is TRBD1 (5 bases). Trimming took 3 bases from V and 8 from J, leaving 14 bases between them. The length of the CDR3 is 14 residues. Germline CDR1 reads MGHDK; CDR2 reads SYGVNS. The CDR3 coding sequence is TGTGCCAGCAGTGACCCGCAGGGTTCGGACACCATATATTTT. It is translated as CASSDPQGSDTIYF.

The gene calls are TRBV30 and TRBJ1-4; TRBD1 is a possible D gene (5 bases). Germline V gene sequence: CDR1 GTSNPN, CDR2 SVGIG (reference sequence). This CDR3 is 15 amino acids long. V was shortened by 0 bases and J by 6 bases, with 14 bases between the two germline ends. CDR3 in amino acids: CAWSVGGQGHEKLFF. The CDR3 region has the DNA TGTGCCTGGAGTGTAGGAGGGCAGGGCCATGAAAAACTGTTTTTT.

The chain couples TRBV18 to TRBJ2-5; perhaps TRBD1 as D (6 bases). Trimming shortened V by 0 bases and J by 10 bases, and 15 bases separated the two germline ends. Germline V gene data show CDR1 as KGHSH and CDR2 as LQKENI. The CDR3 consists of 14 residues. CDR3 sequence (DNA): TGTGCCAGCTCACCACCGTCCCTCTCAGGGGTCCAGTACTTC. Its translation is CASSPPSLSGVQYF.

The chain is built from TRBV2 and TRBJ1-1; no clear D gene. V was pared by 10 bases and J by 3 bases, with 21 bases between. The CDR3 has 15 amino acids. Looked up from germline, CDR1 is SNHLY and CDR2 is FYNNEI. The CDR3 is CATRRKGSPDTEAFF. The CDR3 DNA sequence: TGTGCCACCCGGAGGAAGGGCTCCCCGGACACTGAAGCTTTCTTT.

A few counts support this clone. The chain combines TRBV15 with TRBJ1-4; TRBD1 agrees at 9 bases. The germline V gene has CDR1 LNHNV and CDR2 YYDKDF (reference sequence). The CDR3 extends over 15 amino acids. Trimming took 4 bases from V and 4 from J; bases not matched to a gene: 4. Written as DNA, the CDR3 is TGTGCCACCAGCACTGGGACAGGGCTTAATGAAAAACTGTTTTTT. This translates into CATSTGTGLNEKLFF.

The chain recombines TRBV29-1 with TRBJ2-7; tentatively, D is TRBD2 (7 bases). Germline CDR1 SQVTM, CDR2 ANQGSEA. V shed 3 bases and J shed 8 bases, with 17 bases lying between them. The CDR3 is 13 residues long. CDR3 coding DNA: TGCAGCGTTGAGGTAGGGGGGGCGGATCAGCAGTACTTC. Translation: CSVEVGGADQQYF.

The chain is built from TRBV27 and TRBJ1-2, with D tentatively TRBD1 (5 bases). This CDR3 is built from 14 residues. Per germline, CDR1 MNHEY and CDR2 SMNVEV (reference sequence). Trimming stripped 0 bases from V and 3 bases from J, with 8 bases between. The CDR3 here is CASSLSRVDYGYTF. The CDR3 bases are TGTGCCAGCAGTTTATCCAGGGTGGACTATGGCTACACCTTC.

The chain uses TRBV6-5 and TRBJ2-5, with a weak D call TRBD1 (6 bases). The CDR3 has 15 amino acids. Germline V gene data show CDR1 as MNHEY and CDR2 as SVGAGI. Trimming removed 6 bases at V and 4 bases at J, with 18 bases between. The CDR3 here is CASSPVVTGSETQYF. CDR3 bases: TGTGCCAGCAGCCCGGTCGTGACAGGTTCAGAGACCCAGTACTTC.

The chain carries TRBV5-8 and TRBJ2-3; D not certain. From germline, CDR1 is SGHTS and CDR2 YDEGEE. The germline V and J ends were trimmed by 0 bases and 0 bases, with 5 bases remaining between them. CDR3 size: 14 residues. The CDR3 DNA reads TGTGCCAGCAGCTTGGACAGCAGCACAGATACGCAGTATTTT. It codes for CASSLDSSTDTQYF.

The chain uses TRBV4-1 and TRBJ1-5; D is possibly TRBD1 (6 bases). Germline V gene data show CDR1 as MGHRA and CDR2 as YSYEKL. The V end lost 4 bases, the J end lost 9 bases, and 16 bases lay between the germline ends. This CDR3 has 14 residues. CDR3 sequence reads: CASSPPGQTVPQHF. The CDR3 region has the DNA TGCGCCAGCAGCCCCCCAGGACAGACGGTGCCCCAGCATTTT.

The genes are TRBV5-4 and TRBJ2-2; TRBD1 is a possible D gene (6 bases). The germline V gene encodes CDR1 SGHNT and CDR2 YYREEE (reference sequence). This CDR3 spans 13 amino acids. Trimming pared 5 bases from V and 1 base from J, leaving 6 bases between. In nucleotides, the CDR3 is TGTGCCAGCAGGGGACAGAACACCGGGGAGCTGTTTTTT. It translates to CASRGQNTGELFF.

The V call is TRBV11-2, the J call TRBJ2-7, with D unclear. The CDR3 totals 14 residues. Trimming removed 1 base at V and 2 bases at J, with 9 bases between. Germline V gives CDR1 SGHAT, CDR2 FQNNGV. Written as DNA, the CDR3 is TGTGCCAGCAGCTTAGCTGTGGGCCCCTACGAGCAGTACTTC. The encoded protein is CASSLAVGPYEQYF.

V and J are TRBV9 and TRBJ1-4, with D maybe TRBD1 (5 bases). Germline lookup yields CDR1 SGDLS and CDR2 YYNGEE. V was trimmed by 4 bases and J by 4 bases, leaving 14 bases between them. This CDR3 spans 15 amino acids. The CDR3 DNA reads TGTGCCAGCAGCTTAAGGGGCAGAAGTAATGAAAAACTGTTTTTT. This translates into CASSLRGRSNEKLFF.

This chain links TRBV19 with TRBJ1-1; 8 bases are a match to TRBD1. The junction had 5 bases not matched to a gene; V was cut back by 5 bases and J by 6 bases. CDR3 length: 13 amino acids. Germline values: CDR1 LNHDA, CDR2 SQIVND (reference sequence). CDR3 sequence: CASSPLDRAEAFF. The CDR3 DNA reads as TGTGCCAGTAGTCCACTGGACAGGGCTGAAGCTTTCTTT. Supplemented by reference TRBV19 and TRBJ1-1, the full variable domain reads DGGITQSPKYLFRKEGQNVTLSCEQNLNHDAMYWYRQDPGQGLRLIYYSQIVNDFQKGDIAEGYSVSREKKESFPLTVTSAQKNPTAFYLCASSPLDRAEAFFGQGTRLTVV.

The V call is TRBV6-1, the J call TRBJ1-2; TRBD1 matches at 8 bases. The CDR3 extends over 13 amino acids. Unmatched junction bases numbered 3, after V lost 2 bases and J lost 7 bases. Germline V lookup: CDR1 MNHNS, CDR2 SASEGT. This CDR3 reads CASSESTGGGYTF. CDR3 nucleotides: TGTGCCAGCAGTGAATCCACAGGGGGTGGCTACACCTTC.

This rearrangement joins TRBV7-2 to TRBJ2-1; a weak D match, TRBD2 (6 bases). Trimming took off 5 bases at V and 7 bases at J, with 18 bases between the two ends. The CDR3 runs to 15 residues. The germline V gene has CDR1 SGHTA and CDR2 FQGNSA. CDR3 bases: TGTGCCAGCAGCGCCTCGGGACTGACGTGGAATGAGCAGTTCTTC. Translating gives CASSASGLTWNEQFF.

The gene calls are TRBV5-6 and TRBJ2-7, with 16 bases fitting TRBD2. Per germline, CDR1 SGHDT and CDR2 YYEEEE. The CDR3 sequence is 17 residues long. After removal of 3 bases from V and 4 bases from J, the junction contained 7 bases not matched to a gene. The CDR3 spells CASSSGLAGGLSYEQYF. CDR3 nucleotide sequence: TGTGCCAGCAGCTCGGGACTAGCGGGGGGGCTTAGTTACGAGCAGTACTTC.

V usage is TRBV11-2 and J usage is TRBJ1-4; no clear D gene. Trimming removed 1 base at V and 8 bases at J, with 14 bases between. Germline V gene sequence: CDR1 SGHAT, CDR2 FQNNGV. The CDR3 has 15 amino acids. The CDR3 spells CASSLAGWEGEKLFF. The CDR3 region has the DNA TGTGCCAGCAGCTTAGCGGGCTGGGAGGGAGAAAAACTGTTTTTT.

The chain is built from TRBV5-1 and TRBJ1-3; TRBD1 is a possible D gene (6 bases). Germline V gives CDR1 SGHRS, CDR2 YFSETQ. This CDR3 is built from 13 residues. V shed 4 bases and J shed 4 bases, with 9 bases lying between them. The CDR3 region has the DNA TGCGCCAGCAGCACCGGACAGGGAAACACCATATATTTT. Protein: CASSTGQGNTIYF.

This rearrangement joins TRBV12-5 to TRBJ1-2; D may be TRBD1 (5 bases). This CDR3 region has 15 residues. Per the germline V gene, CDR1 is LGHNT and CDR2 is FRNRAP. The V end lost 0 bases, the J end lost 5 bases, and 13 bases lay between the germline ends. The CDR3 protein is CASGLVLAREYGYTF. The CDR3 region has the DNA TGTGCTAGTGGTTTGGTACTAGCCAGGGAGTATGGCTACACCTTC.

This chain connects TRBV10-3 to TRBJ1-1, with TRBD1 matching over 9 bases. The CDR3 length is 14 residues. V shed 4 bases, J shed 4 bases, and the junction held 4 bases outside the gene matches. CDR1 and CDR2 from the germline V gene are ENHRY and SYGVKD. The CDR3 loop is CAISVQGAVTEAFF. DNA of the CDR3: TGTGCCATCAGTGTACAGGGGGCGGTCACTGAAGCTTTCTTT.

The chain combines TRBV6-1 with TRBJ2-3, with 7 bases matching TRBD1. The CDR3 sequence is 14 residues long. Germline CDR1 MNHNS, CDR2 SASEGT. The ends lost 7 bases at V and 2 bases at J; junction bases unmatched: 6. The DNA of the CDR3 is TGTGCCAGCACTCGGGACAGTCCCACAGATACGCAGTATTTT. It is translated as CASTRDSPTDTQYF.

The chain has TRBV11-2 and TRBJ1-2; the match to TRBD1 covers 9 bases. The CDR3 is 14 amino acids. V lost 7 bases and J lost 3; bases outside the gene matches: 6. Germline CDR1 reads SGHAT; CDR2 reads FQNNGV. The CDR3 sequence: CASNRGLMDYGYTF. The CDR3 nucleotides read TGTGCCAGCAACAGGGGGCTAATGGACTATGGCTACACCTTC.

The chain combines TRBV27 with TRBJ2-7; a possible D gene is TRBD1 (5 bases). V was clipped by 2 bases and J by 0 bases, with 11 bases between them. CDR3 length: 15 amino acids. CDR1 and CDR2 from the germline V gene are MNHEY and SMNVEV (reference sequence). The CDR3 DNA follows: TGTGCCAGCAGTTTAGCAGGGTCGAGCTCCTACGAGCAGTACTTC. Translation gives CASSLAGSSSYEQYF.

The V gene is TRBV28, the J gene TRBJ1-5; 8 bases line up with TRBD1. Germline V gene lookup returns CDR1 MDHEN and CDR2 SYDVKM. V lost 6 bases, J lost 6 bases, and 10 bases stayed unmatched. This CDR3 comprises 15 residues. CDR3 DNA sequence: TGTGCCAGCAGCCCCTTCGGACAGGGACGTCAGCCCCAGCATTTT. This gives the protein CASSPFGQGRQPQHF. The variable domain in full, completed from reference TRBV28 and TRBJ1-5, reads DVKVTQSSRYLVKRTGEKVFLECVQDMDHENMFWYRQDPGLGLRLIYFSYDVKMKEKGDIPEGYSVSREKKERFSLILESASTNQTSMYLCASSPFGQGRQPQHFGDGTRLSIL.

CDR3: CASSQPVGAGLAYEQYF. The CDR3 DNA follows: TGTGCCAGCAGCCAACCAGTAGGGGCCGGTTTGGCCTACGAGCAGTACTTC. This chain joins TRBV14 and TRBJ2-7; TRBD1 is a possible D gene (5 bases). The CDR3 totals 17 residues. V dropped 2 bases and J dropped 2 bases, with 19 bases sitting between them. Germline-derived CDR1 and CDR2 are SGHDN and FVKESK.